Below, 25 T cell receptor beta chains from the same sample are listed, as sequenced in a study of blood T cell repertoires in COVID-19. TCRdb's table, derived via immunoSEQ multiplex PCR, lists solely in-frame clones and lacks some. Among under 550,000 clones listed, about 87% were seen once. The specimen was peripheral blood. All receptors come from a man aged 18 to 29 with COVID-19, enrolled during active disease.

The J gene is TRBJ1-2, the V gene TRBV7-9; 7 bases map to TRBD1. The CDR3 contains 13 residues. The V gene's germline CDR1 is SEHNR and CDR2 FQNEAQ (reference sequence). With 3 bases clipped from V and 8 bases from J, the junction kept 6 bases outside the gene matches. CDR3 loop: CASSLGQPPGYTF. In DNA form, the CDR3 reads TGTGCCAGCAGCTTGGGACAGCCCCCGGGCTACACCTTC.

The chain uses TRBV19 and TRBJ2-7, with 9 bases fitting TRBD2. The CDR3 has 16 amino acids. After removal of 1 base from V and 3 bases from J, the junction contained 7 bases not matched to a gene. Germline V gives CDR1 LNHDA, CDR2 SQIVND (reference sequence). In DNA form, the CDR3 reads TGTGCCAGTAGTATAGGTGCTAGCGGGGCCTACTACGAGCAGTACTTC. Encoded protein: CASSIGASGAYYEQYF.

CDR3 sequence (DNA): TGTGCCAGCAGCTTGGCCTGGGGAGATTCACCCCTCCACTTT. This gives the protein CASSLAWGDSPLHF. The V and J genes are TRBV5-5 and TRBJ1-6; D is unclear. Germline V gene data show CDR1 as SGHKS and CDR2 as YYEKEE (reference sequence). Trimming took 0 bases from V and 8 from J, leaving 9 bases between them. This CDR3 has 14 amino acids.

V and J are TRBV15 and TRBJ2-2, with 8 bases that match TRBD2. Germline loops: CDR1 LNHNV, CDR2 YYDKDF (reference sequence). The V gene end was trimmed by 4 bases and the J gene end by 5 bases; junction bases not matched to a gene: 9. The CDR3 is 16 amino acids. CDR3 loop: CATSMSAGGGTGELFF. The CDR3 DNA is TGTGCCACCAGCATGTCGGCGGGGGGAGGGACCGGGGAGCTGTTTTTT.

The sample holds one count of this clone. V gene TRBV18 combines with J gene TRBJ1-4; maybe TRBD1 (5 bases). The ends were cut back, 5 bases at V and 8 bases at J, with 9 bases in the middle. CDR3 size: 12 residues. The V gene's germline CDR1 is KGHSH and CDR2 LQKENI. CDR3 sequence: CASSDSREKLFF. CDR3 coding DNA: TGTGCCAGCTCAGACAGCAGGGAAAAACTGTTTTTT.

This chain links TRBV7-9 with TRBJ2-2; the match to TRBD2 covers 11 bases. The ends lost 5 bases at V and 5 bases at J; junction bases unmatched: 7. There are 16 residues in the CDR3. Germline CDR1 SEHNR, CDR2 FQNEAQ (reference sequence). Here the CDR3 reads CASSPFRTSGTGELFF. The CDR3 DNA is TGTGCCAGCAGCCCCTTCAGGACTAGCGGGACCGGGGAGCTGTTTTTT.

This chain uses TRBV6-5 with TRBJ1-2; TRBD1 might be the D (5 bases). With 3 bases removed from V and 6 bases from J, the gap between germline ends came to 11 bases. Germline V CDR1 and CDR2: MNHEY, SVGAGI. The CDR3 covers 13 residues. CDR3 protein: CASSYGAADGYTF. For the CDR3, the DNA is TGTGCCAGCAGTTATGGGGCCGCGGATGGCTACACCTTC.

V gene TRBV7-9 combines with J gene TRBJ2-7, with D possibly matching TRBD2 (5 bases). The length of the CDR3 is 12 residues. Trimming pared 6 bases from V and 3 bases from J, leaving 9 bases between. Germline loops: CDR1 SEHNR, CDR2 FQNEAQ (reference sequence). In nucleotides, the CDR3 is TGTGCCAGCAGTAGCGAGTACTACGAGCAGTACTTC. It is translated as CASSSEYYEQYF. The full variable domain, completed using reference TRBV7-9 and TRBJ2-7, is DTGVSQNPRHKITKRGQNVTFRCDPISEHNRLYWYRQTLGQGPEFLTYFQNEAQLEKSRLLSDRFSAERPKGSFSTLEIQRTEQGDSAMYLCASSSEYYEQYFGPGTRLTVT.

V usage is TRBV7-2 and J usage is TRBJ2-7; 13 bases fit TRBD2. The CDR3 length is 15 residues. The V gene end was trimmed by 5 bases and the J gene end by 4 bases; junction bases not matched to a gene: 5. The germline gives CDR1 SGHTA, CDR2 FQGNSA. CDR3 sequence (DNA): TGTGCCAGCAGCCTTAGGACTAGCGGGGGATACGAGCAGTACTTC. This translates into CASSLRTSGGYEQYF.

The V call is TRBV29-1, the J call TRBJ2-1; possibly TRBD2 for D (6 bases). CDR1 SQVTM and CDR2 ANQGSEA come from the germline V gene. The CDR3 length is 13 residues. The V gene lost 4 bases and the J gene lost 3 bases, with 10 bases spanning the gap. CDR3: CSVVPDYYNEQFF. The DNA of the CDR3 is TGCAGCGTTGTACCGGACTACTACAATGAGCAGTTCTTC.

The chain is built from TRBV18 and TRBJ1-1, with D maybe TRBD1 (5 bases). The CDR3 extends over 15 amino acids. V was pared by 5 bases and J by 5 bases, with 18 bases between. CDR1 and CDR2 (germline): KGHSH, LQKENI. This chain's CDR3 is CASSMPDQGRTEAFF. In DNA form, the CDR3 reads TGTGCCAGCTCAATGCCAGACCAGGGCCGAACTGAAGCTTTCTTT.

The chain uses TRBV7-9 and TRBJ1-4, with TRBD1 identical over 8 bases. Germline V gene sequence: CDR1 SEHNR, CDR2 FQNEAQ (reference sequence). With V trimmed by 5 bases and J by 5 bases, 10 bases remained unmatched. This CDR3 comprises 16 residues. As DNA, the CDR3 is TGTGCCAGCAGCAATTCTAGATCAGGGGGCAATGAAAAACTGTTTTTT. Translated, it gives CASSNSRSGGNEKLFF.

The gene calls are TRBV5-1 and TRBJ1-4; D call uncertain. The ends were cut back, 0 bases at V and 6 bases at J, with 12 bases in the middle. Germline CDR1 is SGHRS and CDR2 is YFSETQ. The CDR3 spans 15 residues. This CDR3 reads CASSLAMGRDEKLFF. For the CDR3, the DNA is TGCGCCAGCAGCTTGGCCATGGGGAGGGATGAAAAACTGTTTTTT.

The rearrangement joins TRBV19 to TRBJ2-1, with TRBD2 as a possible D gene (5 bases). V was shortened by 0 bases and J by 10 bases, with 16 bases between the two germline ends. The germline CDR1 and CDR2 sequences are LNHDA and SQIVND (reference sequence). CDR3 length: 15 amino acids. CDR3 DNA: TGTGCCAGTAGTATAGATCGGAGTAGCGTCAACGAGCAGTTCTTC. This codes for CASSIDRSSVNEQFF.

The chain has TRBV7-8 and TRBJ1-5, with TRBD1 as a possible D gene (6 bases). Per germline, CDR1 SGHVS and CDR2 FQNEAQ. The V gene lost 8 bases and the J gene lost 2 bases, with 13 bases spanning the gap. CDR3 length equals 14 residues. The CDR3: CASGGGLGNQPQHF. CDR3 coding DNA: TGTGCCAGCGGGGGGGGCTTGGGCAATCAGCCCCAGCATTTT.

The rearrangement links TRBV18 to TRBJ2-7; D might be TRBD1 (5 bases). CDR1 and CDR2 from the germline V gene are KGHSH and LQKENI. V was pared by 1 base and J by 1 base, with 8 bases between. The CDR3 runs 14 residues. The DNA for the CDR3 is TGTGCCAGCTCACCACGGGGCGGTTCCTACGAGCAGTACTTC. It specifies CASSPRGGSYEQYF.

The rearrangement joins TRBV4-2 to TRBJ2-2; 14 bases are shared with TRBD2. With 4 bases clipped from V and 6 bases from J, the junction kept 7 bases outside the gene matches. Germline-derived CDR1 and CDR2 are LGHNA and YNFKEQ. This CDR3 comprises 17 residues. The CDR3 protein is CASSLLGTSGGAGELFF. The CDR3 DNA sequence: TGTGCCAGCAGCCTATTAGGGACTAGCGGGGGAGCCGGGGAGCTGTTTTTT.

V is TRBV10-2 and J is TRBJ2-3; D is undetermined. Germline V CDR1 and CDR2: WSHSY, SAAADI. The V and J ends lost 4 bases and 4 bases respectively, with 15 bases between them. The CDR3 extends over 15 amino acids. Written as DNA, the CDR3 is TGCGCCAGCAGTGTACGGGTTCAACCCCCAGATACGCAGTATTTT. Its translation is CASSVRVQPPDTQYF.

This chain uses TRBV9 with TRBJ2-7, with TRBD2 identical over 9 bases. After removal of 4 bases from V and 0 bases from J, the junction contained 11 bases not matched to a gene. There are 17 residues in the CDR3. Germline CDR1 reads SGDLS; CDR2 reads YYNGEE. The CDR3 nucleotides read TGTGCCAGCAGCTCCCGGGGGTCTAGCGGGACCTCCTACGAGCAGTACTTC. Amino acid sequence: CASSSRGSSGTSYEQYF.

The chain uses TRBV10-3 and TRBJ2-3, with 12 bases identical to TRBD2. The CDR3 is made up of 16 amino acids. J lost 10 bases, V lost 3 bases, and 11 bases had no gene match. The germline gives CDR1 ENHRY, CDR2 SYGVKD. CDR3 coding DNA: TGTGCCATCAGTGAAAGGGAGGCTAGCGGGGGGGCTCCGCAGTATTTT. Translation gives CAISEREASGGAPQYF.

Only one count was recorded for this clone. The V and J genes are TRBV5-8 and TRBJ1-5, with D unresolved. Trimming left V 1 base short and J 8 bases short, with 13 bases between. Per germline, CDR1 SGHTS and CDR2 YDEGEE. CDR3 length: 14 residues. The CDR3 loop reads CASSLFTDTEPQHF. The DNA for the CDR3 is TGTGCCAGCAGCTTGTTTACAGACACGGAGCCCCAGCATTTT.

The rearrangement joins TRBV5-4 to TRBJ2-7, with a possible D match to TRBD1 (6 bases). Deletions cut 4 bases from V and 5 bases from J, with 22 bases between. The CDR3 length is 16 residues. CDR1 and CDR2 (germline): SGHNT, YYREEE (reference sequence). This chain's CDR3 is CASSPRQAPSSHEQYF. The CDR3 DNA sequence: TGTGCCAGCAGCCCTAGACAGGCCCCGAGTAGTCACGAGCAGTACTTC. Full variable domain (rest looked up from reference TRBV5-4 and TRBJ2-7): ETGVTQSPTHLIKTRGQQVTLRCSSQSGHNTVSWYQQALGQGPQFIFQYYREEENGRGNFPPRFSGLQFPNYSSELNVNALELDDSALYLCASSPRQAPSSHEQYFGPGTRLTVT.

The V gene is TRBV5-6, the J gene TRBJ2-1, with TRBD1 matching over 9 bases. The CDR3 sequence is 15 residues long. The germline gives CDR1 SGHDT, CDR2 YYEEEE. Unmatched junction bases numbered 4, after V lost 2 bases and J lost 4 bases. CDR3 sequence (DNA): TGTGCCAGCAGCTTTCAGGGACAGGGTTACAATGAGCAGTTCTTC. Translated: CASSFQGQGYNEQFF.

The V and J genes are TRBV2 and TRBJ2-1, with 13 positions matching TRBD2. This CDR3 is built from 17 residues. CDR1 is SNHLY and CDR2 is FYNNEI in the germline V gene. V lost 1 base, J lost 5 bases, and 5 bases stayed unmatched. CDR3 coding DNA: TGTGCCAGCAGTGAAGTGGGGACTAGCGGGGTAAACAATGAGCAGTTCTTC. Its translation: CASSEVGTSGVNNEQFF. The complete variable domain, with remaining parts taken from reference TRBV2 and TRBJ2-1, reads EPEVTQTPSHQVTQMGQEVILRCVPISNHLYFYWYRQILGQKVEFLVSFYNNEISEKSEIFDDQFSVERPDGSNFTLKIRSTKLEDSAMYFCASSEVGTSGVNNEQFFGPGTRLTVL.

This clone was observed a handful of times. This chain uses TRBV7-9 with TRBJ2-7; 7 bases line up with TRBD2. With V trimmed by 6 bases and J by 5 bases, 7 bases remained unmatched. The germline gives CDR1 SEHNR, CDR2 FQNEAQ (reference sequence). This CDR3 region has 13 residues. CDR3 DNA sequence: TGTGCCAGCAGGGCAGGCGCGGGAGACGAGCAGTACTTC. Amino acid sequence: CASRAGAGDEQYF.